The 15 T cell receptor beta chains presented below share a single source sample, sequenced in a study of beta chain features in type 1 diabetes. Study observations and caveats: TCRB CDR3s were moderately but significantly shorter in Type 1 diabetes patients in all four CD4+ subsets.

Their antigens are not known. The authors reverse transcribed all of the isolated RNA, so sequencing captured expressed TCRB transcripts. This table comes from immunoSEQ multiplex PCR, and its TCRdb copy is limited to in-frame clones, with some not included. The sample lists approximately 600,000 clones, about an eighth seen once, with 0.095% to 0.15% in the top ten. Sequenced sample: naive CD4+ T cells from blood. These receptors were taken from a man younger than 45 with type 1 diabetes.

This clone has only a few counts. The chain links TRBV19 to TRBJ2-5; D is perhaps TRBD1 or TRBD2 (5 bases each). The germline V gene encodes CDR1 LNHDA and CDR2 SQIVND (reference sequence). There are 15 residues in the CDR3. Trimming cost V 3 bases and J 4 bases, with 15 bases left between them. CDR3: CASSITGLGGETQYF. CDR3 nucleotides: TGTGCCAGTAGTATCACGGGGCTCGGAGGAGAGACCCAGTACTTC. Full variable domain (remainder filled in from reference TRBV19 and TRBJ2-5): DGGITQSPKYLFRKEGQNVTLSCEQNLNHDAMYWYRQDPGQGLRLIYYSQIVNDFQKGDIAEGYSVSREKKESFPLTVTSAQKNPTAFYLCASSITGLGGETQYFGPGTRLLVL.

This clone was seen a handful of times. The J gene is TRBJ2-7, the V gene TRBV6-5; the match to TRBD1 covers 8 bases. The CDR3 is 13 amino acids. Germline CDR1 is MNHEY and CDR2 is SVGAGI. J was trimmed by 5 bases and V by 4 bases; bases with no gene match: 4. CDR3 amino acids: CASSSDRDHEQYF. CDR3 nucleotides: TGTGCCAGCAGTTCGGACAGGGACCACGAGCAGTACTTC.

V gene TRBV4-2 combines with J gene TRBJ1-4; D may be TRBD1 (6 bases). CDR3 length: 16 residues. V lost 8 bases and J lost 0, with 16 bases in between. Germline V gene data show CDR1 as LGHNA and CDR2 as YNFKEQ. In DNA form, the CDR3 reads TGTGCCAGCGATCCGGGACATTCTGCAACTAATGAAAAACTGTTTTTT. This sequence encodes CASDPGHSATNEKLFF.

This clone appeared a few times. V usage is TRBV30 and J usage is TRBJ2-2; D ambiguous. The germline gives CDR1 GTSNPN, CDR2 SVGIG (reference sequence). Trimming cost V 0 bases and J 0 bases, with 8 bases left between them. The CDR3 is 15 amino acids. The CDR3 coding sequence is TGTGCCTGGAGTGTACCAGGATCGAACACCGGGGAGCTGTTTTTT. Translation: CAWSVPGSNTGELFF.

In this sample, this clone turned up a few times. The chain employs TRBV4-2 and TRBJ2-1, with TRBD2 identical over 11 bases. Germline V gene lookup returns CDR1 LGHNA and CDR2 YNFKEQ. V shed 5 bases, J shed 7 bases, and the junction held 10 bases outside the gene matches. The CDR3 has 16 residues. The CDR3 is CASSSIAGGRGNEQFF. The CDR3 DNA reads TGTGCCAGCAGCTCTATAGCGGGGGGGCGTGGGAATGAGCAGTTCTTC.

The chain has TRBV6-6 and TRBJ2-5; either TRBD1 or TRBD2 may fit D (6 bases each). Germline V gene data show CDR1 as MNHNY and CDR2 as SVGAGI (reference sequence). Trimming took off 2 bases at V and 4 bases at J, with 14 bases between the two ends. The CDR3 totals 15 residues. The CDR3 DNA reads TGTGCCAGCAGTTACCCTGGGGGGCCGCGAGAGACCCAGTACTTC. This sequence encodes CASSYPGGPRETQYF.

The rearrangement joins TRBV9 to TRBJ2-1; 7 bases are a match to TRBD1. Germline loops: CDR1 SGDLS, CDR2 YYNGEE. V lost 4 bases, J lost 5 bases, and 18 bases stayed unmatched. The CDR3 spans 18 residues. The CDR3 DNA reads TGTGCCAGCAGCCAACCGCATAGGGGACAGCAAAACCACAATGAGCAGTTCTTC. Residues: CASSQPHRGQQNHNEQFF.

The rearrangement uses TRBV9 and TRBJ1-3, with TRBD1 matching over 9 bases. The germline gives CDR1 SGDLS, CDR2 YYNGEE. CDR3 length: 17 amino acids. The V gene end was trimmed by 3 bases and the J gene end by 4 bases; junction bases not matched to a gene: 11. The CDR3 spells CASSALSGTGFGNTIYF. Written as DNA, the CDR3 is TGTGCCAGCAGCGCTTTGAGCGGGACAGGGTTCGGAAACACCATATATTTT.

This clone was seen only a few times. The rearrangement links TRBV28 to TRBJ2-7; the D is unclear. Trimming removed 5 bases at V and 3 bases at J, with 14 bases between. Germline V gene data show CDR1 as MDHEN and CDR2 as SYDVKM. This CDR3 is 14 amino acids long. The CDR3 is CASSQSVGLYEQYF. DNA for the CDR3: TGTGCCAGCAGTCAATCGGTAGGGCTCTACGAGCAGTACTTC.

This clone was found a few times. The chain uses TRBV7-9 and TRBJ1-5; the D is unclear. CDR1 is SEHNR, CDR2 FQNEAQ, per germline (reference sequence). This CDR3 comprises 16 residues. V shed 5 bases and J shed 0 bases, with 14 bases lying between them. The CDR3: CASSQSAGLSNQPQHF. The CDR3 nucleotides are TGTGCCAGCAGCCAAAGCGCAGGTCTTAGCAATCAGCCCCAGCATTTT.

The chain recombines TRBV2 with TRBJ1-5, with D perhaps TRBD1 (5 bases). The CDR3 is 17 residues long. V lost 3 bases and J lost 1, with 16 bases in between. From germline, CDR1 is SNHLY and CDR2 FYNNEI. DNA of the CDR3: TGTGCCAGCAGTGACAGGGCGACTTGGGAGAGCAATCAGCCCCAGCATTTT. Its translation: CASSDRATWESNQPQHF.

This chain joins TRBV5-4 and TRBJ2-6; D not resolved. V was cut by 4 bases and J by 4 bases, with 9 bases left in between. The CDR3 consists of 14 residues. Per the germline V gene, CDR1 is SGHNT and CDR2 is YYREEE (reference sequence). CDR3 coding DNA: TGTGCCAGCAGCCCGCGTTACGGGGCCAACGTCCTGACTTTC. Translating gives CASSPRYGANVLTF.

V usage is TRBV2 and J usage is TRBJ1-5; D may be TRBD1 (5 bases). Between the trimmed V and J ends, which lost 8 bases and 3 bases, there was a span of 11 bases. The CDR3 extends over 13 amino acids. Per the germline V gene, CDR1 is SNHLY and CDR2 is FYNNEI. CDR3 DNA sequence: TGTGCCAGCCACGTGGGGCCCAATCAGCCCCAGCATTTT. Encoded protein: CASHVGPNQPQHF.

This clone has just a few counts. This chain joins TRBV11-2 and TRBJ2-1, with 9 positions matching TRBD2. With V trimmed by 1 base and J by 9 bases, 7 bases remained unmatched. The V gene's germline CDR1 is SGHAT and CDR2 FQNNGV. The CDR3 length is 15 residues. The CDR3 reads CASSLVRGGLFEQFF. The DNA for the CDR3 is TGTGCCAGCAGCTTAGTGCGGGGGGGCCTTTTTGAGCAGTTCTTC.

The chain uses TRBV7-9 and TRBJ1-1; D not resolved. CDR1 and CDR2 from the germline V gene are SEHNR and FQNEAQ (reference sequence). This CDR3 contains 16 residues. V was clipped by 0 bases and J by 3 bases, with 14 bases between them. In DNA, the CDR3 is TGTGCCAGCAGCTTAGCGGGGATACCTTCAGACACTGAAGCTTTCTTT. Translation gives CASSLAGIPSDTEAFF.